These T cell receptor beta chains were read from a single sample in a study of T cell repertoires in cytomegalovirus infection. TCRdb re-derived calls from the reads in MiXCR, one entry per CDR3 protein. The table lists hundreds of thousands of distinct CDR3 sequences, roughly a third of them singletons. Sequencing was done on a sample of PBMCs. The receptors were sampled from a human donor in good health (CMV status not recorded). Some clones in this sample may be carry-over from other donors' samples. Both conserved end residues are part of each CDR3. The order of the fields is V gene, D gene, clone size, J gene, CDR3 DNA, CDR3 protein. A D gene is named only where the DNA matches it firmly. Expanded clones get a size class; other rows say once, few or many, or leave the size out.

v_gene: TRBV12-3/TRBV12-4
d_gene: TRBD2
abundance: -
j_gene: TRBJ2-7
CDR3nt: TGTGCCAGCAGCAAGACTAGCGGCTACGAGCAGTACTTC
CDR3aa: CASSKTSGYEQYF

v_gene: TRBV7-8
d_gene: TRBD1
abundance: -
j_gene: TRBJ1-1
CDR3nt: TGTGCCAGCAGCTTAGAGGGGGCGACCCCCCCTACCGCTGAAGCTTTCTTT
CDR3aa: CASSLEGATPPTAEAFF

v_gene: TRBV19
d_gene: -
abundance: once
j_gene: TRBJ2-2
CDR3nt: TGTGCCAGTAAAGATGGGCAGGGTAACACCGGGGAGCTGTTTTTT
CDR3aa: CASKDGQGNTGELFF

v_gene: TRBV14
d_gene: TRBD1
abundance: -
j_gene: TRBJ1-1
CDR3nt: TGTGCCAGCAGCCTTCGACAGGGGGCTGAAGCTTTCTTT
CDR3aa: CASSLRQGAEAFF

v_gene: TRBV12-3/TRBV12-4
d_gene: -
abundance: -
j_gene: TRBJ2-7
CDR3nt: TGTGCCAGCAGTTCCGCCGGGACACCAGGCTACGAGCCGTACTTC
CDR3aa: CASSSAGTPGYEPYF

v_gene: TRBV28
d_gene: -
abundance: -
j_gene: TRBJ2-7
CDR3nt: TGTGCCAGCAGTTTATCCCCGGGGTCCTACGATCAGTACTTC
CDR3aa: CASSLSPGSYDQYF

v_gene: TRBV7-3
d_gene: -
abundance: many
j_gene: TRBJ2-3
CDR3nt: TGTGCCAGCAGCTCTTTAGGACAGCCAGGGACAGATACGCAGTATTTT
CDR3aa: CASSSLGQPGTDTQYF

v_gene: TRBV6-5
d_gene: -
abundance: few
j_gene: TRBJ1-1
CDR3nt: TGTGCCAGCAGTTACATGCGAGTTAACACTGAAGCTTTCTTT
CDR3aa: CASSYMRVNTEAFF

v_gene: TRBV28
d_gene: -
abundance: -
j_gene: TRBJ2-1
CDR3nt: TGTGCCAGCAGTCCTGCGGACATCGGCCCTACCAATGAGCAGTTCTTC
CDR3aa: CASSPADIGPTNEQFF

v_gene: TRBV7-2
d_gene: -
abundance: many
j_gene: TRBJ1-3
CDR3nt: TGTGCCAGCAGCTTAGTGGGGTCTGGAAACACCATATATTTT
CDR3aa: CASSLVGSGNTIYF

v_gene: TRBV28
d_gene: -
abundance: -
j_gene: TRBJ2-1
CDR3nt: TGTGCCAGCAGTTGGTCAGGGCCGTACAATGAGCAGTTCTTC
CDR3aa: CASSWSGPYNEQFF

v_gene: TRBV7-9
d_gene: TRBD2
abundance: few
j_gene: TRBJ2-5
CDR3nt: TGTGCCAGCAGCTTACAGGCCGGGGGGGAGACCCAGTACTTC
CDR3aa: CASSLQAGGETQYF

v_gene: TRBV7-6
d_gene: -
abundance: -
j_gene: TRBJ1-5
CDR3nt: TGTGCCAGCAGCTTAGCGCCCGACAGCTTCAATCAGCCCCAGCCTTTT
CDR3aa: CASSLAPDSFNQPQPF

v_gene: TRBV28
d_gene: -
abundance: -
j_gene: TRBJ2-7
CDR3nt: TGTGCCAGCAGTTTAGCTGCCCCACTCTCCTACGAGCAGTACTTC
CDR3aa: CASSLAAPLSYEQYF

v_gene: TRBV7-2
d_gene: -
abundance: many
j_gene: TRBJ2-7
CDR3nt: TGTGCCAGCAGCTTAGAGCCCCAACGAAGGCAGTACTTC
CDR3aa: CASSLEPQRRQYF

v_gene: TRBV7-3
d_gene: -
abundance: -
j_gene: TRBJ1-5
CDR3nt: TGTGCCTGCAGCTTACCCCGCAGGTTGGAGGATAGCAATCAGCCCCAGCATTTT
CDR3aa: CACSLPRRLEDSNQPQHF

v_gene: TRBV6-5
d_gene: -
abundance: many
j_gene: TRBJ1-5
CDR3nt: TGTGCCAGCAGTTACCTTAGGGGGGGGGCCCAGCATTTT
CDR3aa: CASSYLRGGAQHF

v_gene: TRBV12-3/TRBV12-4
d_gene: -
abundance: -
j_gene: TRBJ2-5
CDR3nt: TGTGCCAGCAGTGTGTCGGGGGTTGGGGAGACCCAGTACTTC
CDR3aa: CASSVSGVGETQYF

v_gene: TRBV11-2
d_gene: TRBD1
abundance: many
j_gene: TRBJ2-7
CDR3nt: TGTGCCAGCAGCCGCGGGACAGGCTCCTACGAGCAGTACTTC
CDR3aa: CASSRGTGSYEQYF

v_gene: TRBV19
d_gene: -
abundance: -
j_gene: TRBJ1-5
CDR3nt: TGTGCCAGTAGCCCGACGGCCGATCAGCCCCAGCATTTT
CDR3aa: CASSPTADQPQHF

v_gene: TRBV20-1
d_gene: TRBD1
abundance: few
j_gene: TRBJ1-5
CDR3nt: TGCAGTGCCCCCGACAGGGCTAGCAATCAGCCCCAGCATTTT
CDR3aa: CSAPDRASNQPQHF

v_gene: TRBV29-1
d_gene: -
abundance: -
j_gene: TRBJ2-4
CDR3nt: TGCAGCGGCACGGCCAGCGGGAACATTCAGTACTTC
CDR3aa: CSGTASGNIQYF

v_gene: TRBV7-6
d_gene: -
abundance: -
j_gene: TRBJ1-1
CDR3nt: TGTGCCAGCAGCCTACAGGGTAGGCGCGGCACTGAAGCTTTCTTT
CDR3aa: CASSLQGRRGTEAFF

v_gene: TRBV27
d_gene: TRBD1
abundance: -
j_gene: TRBJ2-2
CDR3nt: TGTGCCAGCAGTCGACAGGGGGCGACCGTCGGGGAGCTGTTTTTT
CDR3aa: CASSRQGATVGELFF

v_gene: TRBV6-1
d_gene: -
abundance: few
j_gene: TRBJ2-6
CDR3nt: TGTGCCAGCAGGGGAGGACAGCTCTCTGGGGCCAACGTCCTGACTTTC
CDR3aa: CASRGGQLSGANVLTF

v_gene: TRBV28
d_gene: TRBD2
abundance: few
j_gene: TRBJ2-3
CDR3nt: TGTGCCAGCAGTACACCTTCCTCCGGGACTAGCGGCACGAATACGCAGTATTTT
CDR3aa: CASSTPSSGTSGTNTQYF

v_gene: TRBV12-3/TRBV12-4
d_gene: -
abundance: -
j_gene: TRBJ2-5
CDR3nt: TGTGCCAGCAGTCGTCCGGGACGGCAAGAGACCCAGTACTTC
CDR3aa: CASSRPGRQETQYF

v_gene: TRBV5-1
d_gene: TRBD1
abundance: few
j_gene: TRBJ1-1
CDR3nt: TGCGCCAGCAGCCCGGGGACAGGGCACACTGAAGCTTTCTTT
CDR3aa: CASSPGTGHTEAFF

v_gene: TRBV27
d_gene: TRBD1
abundance: -
j_gene: TRBJ2-1
CDR3nt: TGTGCCAGCAGTTCCCGACAGGGAAGGGGGTACTACAATGAGCAGTTCTTC
CDR3aa: CASSSRQGRGYYNEQFF

v_gene: TRBV6-6
d_gene: -
abundance: -
j_gene: TRBJ1-3
CDR3nt: TGTGCCAGCATGAACACCGGGTGGGGAAACACCATATATTTT
CDR3aa: CASMNTGWGNTIYF

v_gene: TRBV5-4
d_gene: TRBD1
abundance: -
j_gene: TRBJ2-7
CDR3nt: TGTGCCAGCAGCTTCGGTGGACAGGGAGATTACGAGCAGTACTTC
CDR3aa: CASSFGGQGDYEQYF

v_gene: TRBV28
d_gene: -
abundance: -
j_gene: TRBJ1-6
CDR3nt: TGTGCCAGTAGTGAAGGGGTCCGAGGTAATTCACCCCTCCACTTT
CDR3aa: CASSEGVRGNSPLHF

v_gene: TRBV6-5
d_gene: TRBD1
abundance: -
j_gene: TRBJ2-5
CDR3nt: TGTGCCAGCAGTTACTCGATAGGGACAGCGGAGGAGACCCAGTACTTC
CDR3aa: CASSYSIGTAEETQYF

v_gene: TRBV28
d_gene: -
abundance: -
j_gene: TRBJ1-2
CDR3nt: TGTGCCAGCAGTTATAGTTCGGGAGGTGTTGGCTACACCTTC
CDR3aa: CASSYSSGGVGYTF

v_gene: TRBV12-3/TRBV12-4
d_gene: -
abundance: -
j_gene: TRBJ1-3
CDR3nt: TGTGACAGCAGTCCACCTTACGACACCATATATTTT
CDR3aa: CDSSPPYDTIYF

v_gene: TRBV20-1
d_gene: -
abundance: -
j_gene: TRBJ2-1
CDR3nt: TGCAGTGCTCGCGGACATAACTCCTACAATGAGCAGTTCTTC
CDR3aa: CSARGHNSYNEQFF

v_gene: TRBV7-7
d_gene: -
abundance: -
j_gene: TRBJ2-2
CDR3nt: TGTGCTAGCAGCTTAGCCTCAGGGGACACCGGGGAGCTGTTTTTT
CDR3aa: CASSLASGDTGELFF

v_gene: TRBV7-8
d_gene: TRBD2
abundance: many
j_gene: TRBJ2-1
CDR3nt: TGTGCCAGCAGCTTAGAACTAGCGGGGGGCAATGAGCAGTTCTTC
CDR3aa: CASSLELAGGNEQFF

v_gene: TRBV10-3
d_gene: TRBD1
abundance: -
j_gene: TRBJ2-3
CDR3nt: TGTGCCATCAGCCAGACAGGGGAAGGGGGAGATACGCAGTATTTT
CDR3aa: CAISQTGEGGDTQYF

v_gene: TRBV28
d_gene: TRBD1
abundance: -
j_gene: TRBJ2-2
CDR3nt: TGTGCCAGCAGAAATCCAGGGACAGGGGTCGGGGAGCTGTTTTTT
CDR3aa: CASRNPGTGVGELFF

v_gene: TRBV29-1
d_gene: -
abundance: -
j_gene: TRBJ2-6
CDR3nt: TGCAGCGTTGACGATGGGGCCAACGTCCTGACTTTC
CDR3aa: CSVDDGANVLTF

v_gene: TRBV7-9
d_gene: -
abundance: -
j_gene: TRBJ1-1
CDR3nt: TGTGCCAGCAGCATTGGGGGAGGGGTCACTGAAGCTTTCTTT
CDR3aa: CASSIGGGVTEAFF

v_gene: TRBV7-8
d_gene: -
abundance: -
j_gene: TRBJ2-7
CDR3nt: TGTGCCAGCAGCTTGGGGTCGGGAGGGGGCTTGTCCTACGAGCAGTACTTC
CDR3aa: CASSLGSGGGLSYEQYF

v_gene: TRBV11-2
d_gene: -
abundance: -
j_gene: TRBJ2-5
CDR3nt: TGTGCCAGCAGCTTGACCGGGCGGGGAGAGACCCAGTACTTC
CDR3aa: CASSLTGRGETQYF

v_gene: TRBV28
d_gene: -
abundance: few
j_gene: TRBJ1-6
CDR3nt: TGTGCCAGCAGGGACAGCTCCCTCCGTCACAATTCACCCCTCCACTTT
CDR3aa: CASRDSSLRHNSPLHF

v_gene: TRBV20-1
d_gene: TRBD1
abundance: few
j_gene: TRBJ2-5
CDR3nt: TGCAGTGCTAGAGATGGCCGGTCGGACAGGGAGACCCAGTACTTC
CDR3aa: CSARDGRSDRETQYF

v_gene: TRBV4-1
d_gene: -
abundance: few
j_gene: TRBJ2-3
CDR3nt: TGCGCCAGCAGCCCCGTCCTCGCAGATACGCAGTATTTT
CDR3aa: CASSPVLADTQYF

v_gene: TRBV4-1
d_gene: -
abundance: -
j_gene: TRBJ2-7
CDR3nt: TGCGCCAGCAGCCAAGACGAAAGTATCCACTCCTACGAGCAGTACTTC
CDR3aa: CASSQDESIHSYEQYF

v_gene: TRBV5-5
d_gene: -
abundance: -
j_gene: TRBJ1-2
CDR3nt: TGTGCCAGCAGCCGAGGCTTTGAGGACTATGGCTACACCTTC
CDR3aa: CASSRGFEDYGYTF

v_gene: TRBV6-8
d_gene: TRBD1
abundance: -
j_gene: TRBJ1-4
CDR3nt: TGTGCCAGCAGTTGGTCGACAGGGGGAAATGAAAACCTGTTTTTT
CDR3aa: CASSWSTGGNENLFF

v_gene: TRBV4-1
d_gene: -
abundance: -
j_gene: TRBJ1-1
CDR3nt: TGCGCCAGCAGCCAAGGATTGGCGGACAGGAACACTGAAGCTTTCTTT
CDR3aa: CASSQGLADRNTEAFF

v_gene: TRBV7-9
d_gene: -
abundance: -
j_gene: TRBJ1-1
CDR3nt: TGTGCCAGCAGCTCCCGACCGATTGAAGCTTTCTTT
CDR3aa: CASSSRPIEAFF

v_gene: TRBV5-4
d_gene: -
abundance: -
j_gene: TRBJ2-6
CDR3nt: TGTGCAAGCAGTCCGGACGGATCTGGGGCCAACGTCCTGACTTTC
CDR3aa: CASSPDGSGANVLTF